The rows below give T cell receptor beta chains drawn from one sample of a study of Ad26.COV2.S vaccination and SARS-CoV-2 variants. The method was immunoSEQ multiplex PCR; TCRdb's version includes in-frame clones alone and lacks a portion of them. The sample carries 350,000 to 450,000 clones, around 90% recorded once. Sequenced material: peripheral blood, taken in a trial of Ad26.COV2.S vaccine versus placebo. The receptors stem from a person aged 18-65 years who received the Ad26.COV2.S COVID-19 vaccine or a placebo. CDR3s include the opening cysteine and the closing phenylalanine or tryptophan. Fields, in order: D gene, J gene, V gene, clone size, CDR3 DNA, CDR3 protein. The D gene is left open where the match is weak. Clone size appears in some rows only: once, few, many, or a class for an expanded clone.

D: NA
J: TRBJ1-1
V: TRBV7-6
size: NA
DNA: TGTGCCAGCAGCCCACTCGAGGGGGGTAAGGCTTTCTTT
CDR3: CASSPLEGGKAFF

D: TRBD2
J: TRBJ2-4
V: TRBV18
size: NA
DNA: TGTGCCAGCTCACCGGGAGGGAATCTAGCCAAAAACATTCAGTACTTC
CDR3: CASSPGGNLAKNIQYF

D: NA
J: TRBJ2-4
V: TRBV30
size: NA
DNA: TGTGCCTGGAGCGAAACAGGGTTTACCAAAAACATTCAGTACTTC
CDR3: CAWSETGFTKNIQYF

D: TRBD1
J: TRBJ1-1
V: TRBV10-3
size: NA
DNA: TGTGCCAACGGACAGGGCGCTGAAGCTTTCTTT
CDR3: CANGQGAEAFF

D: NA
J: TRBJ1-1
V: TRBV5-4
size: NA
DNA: TGTGCCAGCAGCTCTCCCGGGACATTTAACACTGAAGCTTTCTTT
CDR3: CASSSPGTFNTEAFF

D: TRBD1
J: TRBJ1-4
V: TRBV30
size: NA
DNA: TGTGCCTGGAGTGGGGACAGGGGGGATGAAAAACTGTTTTTT
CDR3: CAWSGDRGDEKLFF

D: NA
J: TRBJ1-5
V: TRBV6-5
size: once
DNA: TGTGCCAGCAGCAGGCCCAATCAGCCCCAGCATTTT
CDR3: CASSRPNQPQHF

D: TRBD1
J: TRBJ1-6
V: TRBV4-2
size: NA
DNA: TGTGCCAGCAGAGTAGAGACAGGGGGTCGGGATTCACCCCTCCACTTT
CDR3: CASRVETGGRDSPLHF

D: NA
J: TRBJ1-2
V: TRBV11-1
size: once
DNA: TGTGCCAGCAGCCAGGACAGCTATGGCTACACCTTC
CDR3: CASSQDSYGYTF

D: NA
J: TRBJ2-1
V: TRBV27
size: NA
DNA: TGTGCCAGCAGTTTAGTGGGCAGCTCCTACAATGAGCAGTTCTTC
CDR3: CASSLVGSSYNEQFF

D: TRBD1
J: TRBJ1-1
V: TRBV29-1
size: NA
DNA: TGCAGCGTGGGACAGGGCAACACTGAAGCTTTCTTT
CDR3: CSVGQGNTEAFF

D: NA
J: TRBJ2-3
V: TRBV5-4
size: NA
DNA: TGTGCCAGCAGCTACACAGATACGCAGTATTTT
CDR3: CASSYTDTQYF

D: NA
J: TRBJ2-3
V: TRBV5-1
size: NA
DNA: TGCGCCAGCAGCTCTCCGCTTCTAGATACGCAGTATTTT
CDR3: CASSSPLLDTQYF

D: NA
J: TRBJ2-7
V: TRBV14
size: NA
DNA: TGTGCCAGCAGCTCAAACTACGAGCAGTACTTC
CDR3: CASSSNYEQYF

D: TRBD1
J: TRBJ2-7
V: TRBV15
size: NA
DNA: TGTGCCACCAGCAGAGTTACAGGGGGGTACGAGCAGTACTTC
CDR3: CATSRVTGGYEQYF

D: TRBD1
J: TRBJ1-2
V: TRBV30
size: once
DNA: TGTGCCTGGGGCGCCTCCAGGGGGTCGGGCTATGGCTACACCTTC
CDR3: CAWGASRGSGYGYTF

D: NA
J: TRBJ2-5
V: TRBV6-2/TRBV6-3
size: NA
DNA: TGTGCCAGCAGTCCCCAAACATCAAGGGAGACCCAGTACTTC
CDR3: CASSPQTSRETQYF

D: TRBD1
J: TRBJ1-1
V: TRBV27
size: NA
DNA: TGTGCCAGCAGTTTCGCCCCGGGACAGGGTAGTTCTTTCTTT
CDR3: CASSFAPGQGSSFF

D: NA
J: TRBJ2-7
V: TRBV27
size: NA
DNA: TGTGCCAGCAGTTTACTTGGGTACGAGCAGTACTTC
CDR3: CASSLLGYEQYF

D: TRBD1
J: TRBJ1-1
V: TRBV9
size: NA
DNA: TGTGCCAGCAGCGTTTCAGACAGGGACTCTCACACTGAAGCTTTCTTT
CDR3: CASSVSDRDSHTEAFF

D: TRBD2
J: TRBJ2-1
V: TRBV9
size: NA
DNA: TGTGCCAGCAGCTTTAGCGGGGGGATGGACAATGAGCAGTTCTTC
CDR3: CASSFSGGMDNEQFF

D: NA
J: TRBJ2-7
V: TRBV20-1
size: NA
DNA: TGCAGTGCTCCCTACCGCTACGAGCAGTACTTC
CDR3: CSAPYRYEQYF

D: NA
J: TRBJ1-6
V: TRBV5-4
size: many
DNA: TGTGCCAGCAGCCCCCCAGACAGGACGAATTCACCCCTCCACTTT
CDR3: CASSPPDRTNSPLHF

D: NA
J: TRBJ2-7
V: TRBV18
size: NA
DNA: TGTGCCAGCTCACCACCGTCGGCAGGGAAAGGGCAGTACTTC
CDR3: CASSPPSAGKGQYF

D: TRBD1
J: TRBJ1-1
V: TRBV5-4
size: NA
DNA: TGTGCCAGCAGCCCCTGGACAGGGGATGGCGCTGAAGCTTTCTTT
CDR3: CASSPWTGDGAEAFF

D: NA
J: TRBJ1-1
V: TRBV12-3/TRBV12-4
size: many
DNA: TGTGCCAGCAGGGGCCTCATAGTGAGTGAAGCTTTCTTT
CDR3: CASRGLIVSEAFF

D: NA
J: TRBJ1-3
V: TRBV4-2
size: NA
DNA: TGTGCCAGCAGCCAAGATTGGGGCTCTGGAAACACCATATATTTT
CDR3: CASSQDWGSGNTIYF

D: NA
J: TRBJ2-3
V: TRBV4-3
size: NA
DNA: TGCGCCAGCAGCCAAGCAAGGAGCAACGCGCAGTATTTT
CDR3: CASSQARSNAQYF

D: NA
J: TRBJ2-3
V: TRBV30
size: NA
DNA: TGTGCCCTATCAGGGGGGGCGGGGATTACAGATACGCAGTATTTT
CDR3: CALSGGAGITDTQYF

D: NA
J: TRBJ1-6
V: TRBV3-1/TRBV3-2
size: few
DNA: TGTGCCAGCAGCCCAGAAATAGGTTCACCCCTCCACTTT
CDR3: CASSPEIGSPLHF

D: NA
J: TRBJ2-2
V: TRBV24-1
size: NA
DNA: TGTGCCACGAGCGGGACAGGGAACACCGGGGAGCTGTTTTTT
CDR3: CATSGTGNTGELFF

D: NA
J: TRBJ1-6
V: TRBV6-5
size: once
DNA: TGTGCCAGCAGTTACAGGGAGTATTCACCCCTCCACTTT
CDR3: CASSYREYSPLHF

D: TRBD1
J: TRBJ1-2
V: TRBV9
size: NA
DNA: TGTGCCAGCAGCGCCTCCGGGACAGCTTATGGCTACACCTTC
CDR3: CASSASGTAYGYTF

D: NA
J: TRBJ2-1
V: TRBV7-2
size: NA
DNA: TGTGCCAGCAGCCATCGGGGGGCACCGGTCTACAATGAGCAGTTCTTC
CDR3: CASSHRGAPVYNEQFF

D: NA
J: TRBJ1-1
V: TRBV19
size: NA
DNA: TGTGCCAGTTGCTGGAGAAACAGGAACACTGAAGCTTTCTTT
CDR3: CASCWRNRNTEAFF

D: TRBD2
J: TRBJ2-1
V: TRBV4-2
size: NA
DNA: TGTGCCAGCAGCTTCGGACTAGCGGGGGGGAATGAGCAGTTCTTC
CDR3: CASSFGLAGGNEQFF

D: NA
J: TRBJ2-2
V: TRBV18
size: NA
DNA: TGTGCCAGCTCACCACCCGCAAGGGAGCTGTTTTTT
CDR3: CASSPPARELFF

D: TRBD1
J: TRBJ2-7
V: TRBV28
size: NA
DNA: TGTGCCAGCAGTCAGGGACAGGAGGACGAGCAGTACTTC
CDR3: CASSQGQEDEQYF

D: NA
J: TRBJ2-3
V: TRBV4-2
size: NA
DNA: TGTGCCAGCAGCCAAGATGAAGGGCAGGGGACAGATACGCAGTATTTT
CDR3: CASSQDEGQGTDTQYF

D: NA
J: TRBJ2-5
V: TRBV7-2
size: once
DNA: TGTGCCAGCAGCTTAAGCAGGTTAGAGACCCAGTACTTC
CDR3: CASSLSRLETQYF

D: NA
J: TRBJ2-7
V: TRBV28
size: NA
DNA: TGTGCAGCGGAGGGGGGAGTTGACGAGCAGTACTTC
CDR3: CAAEGGVDEQYF